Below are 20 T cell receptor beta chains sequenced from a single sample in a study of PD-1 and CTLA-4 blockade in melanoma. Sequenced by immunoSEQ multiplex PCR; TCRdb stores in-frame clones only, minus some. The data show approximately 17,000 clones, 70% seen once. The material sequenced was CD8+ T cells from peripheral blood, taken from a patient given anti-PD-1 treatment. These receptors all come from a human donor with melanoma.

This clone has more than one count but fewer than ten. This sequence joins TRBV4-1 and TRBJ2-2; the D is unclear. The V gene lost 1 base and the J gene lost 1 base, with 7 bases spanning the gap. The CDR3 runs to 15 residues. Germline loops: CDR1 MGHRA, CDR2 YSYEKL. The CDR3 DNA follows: TGCGCCAGCAGCCAAGGAAACTGGAACACCGGGGAGCTGTTTTTT. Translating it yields CASSQGNWNTGELFF.

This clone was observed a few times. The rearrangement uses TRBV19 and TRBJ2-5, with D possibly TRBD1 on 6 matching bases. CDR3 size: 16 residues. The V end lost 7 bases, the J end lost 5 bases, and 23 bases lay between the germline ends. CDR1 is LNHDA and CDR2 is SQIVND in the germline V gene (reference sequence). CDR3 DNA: TGTGCCAGTACTCAAAGGCTGGACAGCCTGGGGGAGACCCAGTACTTC. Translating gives CASTQRLDSLGETQYF. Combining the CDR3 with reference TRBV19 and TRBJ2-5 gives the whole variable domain DGGITQSPKYLFRKEGQNVTLSCEQNLNHDAMYWYRQDPGQGLRLIYYSQIVNDFQKGDIAEGYSVSREKKESFPLTVTSAQKNPTAFYLCASTQRLDSLGETQYFGPGTRLLVL.

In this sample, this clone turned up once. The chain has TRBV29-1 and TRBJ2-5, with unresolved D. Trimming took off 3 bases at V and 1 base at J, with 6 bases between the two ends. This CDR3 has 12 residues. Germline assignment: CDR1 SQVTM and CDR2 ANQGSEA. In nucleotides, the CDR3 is TGCAGCGTTGAGGGCCTCCAAGAGACCCAGTACTTC. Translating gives CSVEGLQETQYF.

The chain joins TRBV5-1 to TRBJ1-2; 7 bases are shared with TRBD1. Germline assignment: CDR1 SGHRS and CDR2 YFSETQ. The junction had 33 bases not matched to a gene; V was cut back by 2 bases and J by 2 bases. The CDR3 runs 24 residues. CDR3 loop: CASSFPFHQTGKRVEAGSNYGYTF. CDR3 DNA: TGCGCCAGCAGCTTCCCCTTCCACCAGACAGGGAAACGAGTTGAGGCGGGTTCCAACTATGGCTACACCTTC. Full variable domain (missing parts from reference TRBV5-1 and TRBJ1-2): KAGVTQTPRYLIKTRGQQVTLSCSPISGHRSVSWYQQTPGQGLQFLFEYFSETQRNKGNFPGRFSGRQFSNSRSEMNVSTLELGDSALYLCASSFPFHQTGKRVEAGSNYGYTFGSGTRLTVV.

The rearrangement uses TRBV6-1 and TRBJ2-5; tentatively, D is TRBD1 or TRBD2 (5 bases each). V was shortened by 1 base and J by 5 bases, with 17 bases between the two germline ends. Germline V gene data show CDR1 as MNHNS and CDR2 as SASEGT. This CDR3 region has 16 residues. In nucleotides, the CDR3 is TGTGCCAGCAGTGAAGGCTCCTGGCAGGGAGCGGAGACCCAGTACTTC. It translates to CASSEGSWQGAETQYF.

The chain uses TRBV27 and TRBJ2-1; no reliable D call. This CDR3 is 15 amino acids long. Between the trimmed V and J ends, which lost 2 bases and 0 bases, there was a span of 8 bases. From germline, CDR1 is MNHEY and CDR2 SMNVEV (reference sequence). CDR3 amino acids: CASSLLESSYNEQFF. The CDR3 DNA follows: TGTGCCAGCAGTTTACTGGAGAGCTCCTACAATGAGCAGTTCTTC.

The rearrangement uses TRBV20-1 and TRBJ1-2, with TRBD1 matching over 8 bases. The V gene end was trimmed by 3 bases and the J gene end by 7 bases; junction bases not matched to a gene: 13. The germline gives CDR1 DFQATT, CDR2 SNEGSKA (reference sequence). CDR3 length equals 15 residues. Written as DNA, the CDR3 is TGCAGTGCTAGTCCAGCCGACGGACAGGGTTTTGGCTACACCTTC. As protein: CSASPADGQGFGYTF.

The CDR3 protein is CASSSRLNTDTQYF. CDR3 bases: TGTGCCAGCAGTTCTCGACTCAACACAGATACGCAGTATTTT. The rearrangement joins TRBV6-5 to TRBJ2-3; D is unresolved. The germline CDR1 and CDR2 sequences are MNHEY and SVGAGI. This CDR3 contains 14 residues. Trimming took off 4 bases at V and 2 bases at J, with 10 bases between the two ends.

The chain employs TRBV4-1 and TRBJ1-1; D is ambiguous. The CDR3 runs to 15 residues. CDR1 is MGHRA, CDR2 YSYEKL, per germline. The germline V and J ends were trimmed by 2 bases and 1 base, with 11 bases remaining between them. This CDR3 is CASSQMNSKNTEAFF. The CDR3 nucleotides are TGCGCCAGCAGCCAAATGAACAGTAAGAACACTGAAGCTTTCTTT.

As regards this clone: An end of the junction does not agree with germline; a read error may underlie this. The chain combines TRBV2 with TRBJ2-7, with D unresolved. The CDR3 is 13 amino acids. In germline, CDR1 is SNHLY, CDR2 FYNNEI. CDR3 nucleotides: TGTGCCAGGGAGTCCTCCGACTCCTCCGAGCAGTACTTC. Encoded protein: CARESSDSSEQYF.

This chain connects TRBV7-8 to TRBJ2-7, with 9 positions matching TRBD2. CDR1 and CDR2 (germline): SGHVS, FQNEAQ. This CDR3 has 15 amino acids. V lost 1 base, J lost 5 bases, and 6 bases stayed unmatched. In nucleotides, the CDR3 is TGTGCCAGCAGCTTAGGCGCGGGGGGGATCCACGAGCAGTACTTC. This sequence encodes CASSLGAGGIHEQYF.

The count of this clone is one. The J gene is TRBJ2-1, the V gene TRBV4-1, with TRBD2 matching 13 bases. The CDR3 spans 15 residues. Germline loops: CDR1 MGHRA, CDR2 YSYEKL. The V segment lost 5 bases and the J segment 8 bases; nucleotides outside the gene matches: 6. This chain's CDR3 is CASSITSGRADEQFF. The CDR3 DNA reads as TGCGCCAGCAGCATAACTAGCGGGAGGGCCGATGAGCAGTTCTTC.

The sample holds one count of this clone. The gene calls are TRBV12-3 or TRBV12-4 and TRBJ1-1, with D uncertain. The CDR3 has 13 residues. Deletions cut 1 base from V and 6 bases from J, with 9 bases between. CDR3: CASSLGKWAEAFF. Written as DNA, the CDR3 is TGTGCCAGCAGTTTAGGCAAATGGGCTGAAGCTTTCTTT.

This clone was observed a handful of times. This chain's CDR3 is CASRGRGNTEAFF. The CDR3 DNA reads as TGTGCCAGCAGAGGCAGGGGGAACACTGAAGCTTTCTTT. The genes are TRBV25-1 and TRBJ1-1, with TRBD1 as a possible D gene (6 bases). V gave up 6 bases and J gave up 1 base, with 9 bases separating them. The CDR3 runs to 13 residues. Germline CDR1 is MGHDK and CDR2 is SYGVNS.

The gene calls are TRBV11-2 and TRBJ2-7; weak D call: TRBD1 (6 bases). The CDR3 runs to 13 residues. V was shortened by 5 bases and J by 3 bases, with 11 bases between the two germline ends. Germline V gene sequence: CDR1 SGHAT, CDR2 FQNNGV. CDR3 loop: CASSHTGFYEQYF. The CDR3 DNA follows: TGTGCCAGCAGCCATACAGGGTTCTACGAGCAGTACTTC.

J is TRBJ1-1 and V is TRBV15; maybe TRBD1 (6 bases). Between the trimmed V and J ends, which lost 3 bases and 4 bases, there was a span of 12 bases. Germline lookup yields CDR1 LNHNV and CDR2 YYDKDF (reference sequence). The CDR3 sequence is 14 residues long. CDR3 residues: CATSRFDRLTEAFF. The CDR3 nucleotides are TGTGCCACCAGCAGGTTCGACAGGCTCACTGAAGCTTTCTTT. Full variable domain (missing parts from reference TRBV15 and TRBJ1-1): DAMVIQNPRYQVTQFGKPVTLSCSQTLNHNVMYWYQQKSSQAPKLLFHYYDKDFNNEADTPDNFQSRRPNTSFCFLDIRSPGLGDTAMYLCATSRFDRLTEAFFGQGTRLTVV.

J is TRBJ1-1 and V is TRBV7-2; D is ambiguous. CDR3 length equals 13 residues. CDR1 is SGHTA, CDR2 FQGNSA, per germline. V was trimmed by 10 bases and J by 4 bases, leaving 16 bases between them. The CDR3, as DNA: TGTGCCATCCAGGCGGGAGTGGGCACTGAAGCTTTCTTT. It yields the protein CAIQAGVGTEAFF.

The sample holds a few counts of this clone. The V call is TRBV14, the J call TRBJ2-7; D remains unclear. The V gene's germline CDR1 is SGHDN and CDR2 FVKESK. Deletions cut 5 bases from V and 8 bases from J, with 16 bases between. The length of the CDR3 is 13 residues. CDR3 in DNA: TGTGCCAGCAGCTCACTGTCCTCTGAGAAGCAGTACTTC. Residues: CASSSLSSEKQYF.

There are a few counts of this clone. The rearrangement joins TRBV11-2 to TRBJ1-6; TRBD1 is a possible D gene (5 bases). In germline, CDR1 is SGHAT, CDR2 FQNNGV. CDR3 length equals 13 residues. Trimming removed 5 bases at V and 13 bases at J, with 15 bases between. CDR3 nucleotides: TGTGCCAGCAGCCTCCGGACACTCTCGCCCCTCCACTTT. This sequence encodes CASSLRTLSPLHF.

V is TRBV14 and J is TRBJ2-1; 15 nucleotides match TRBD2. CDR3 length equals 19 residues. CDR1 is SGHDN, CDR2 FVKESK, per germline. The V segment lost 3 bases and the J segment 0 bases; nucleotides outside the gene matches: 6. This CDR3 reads CASSQGTSGRTSSYNEQFF. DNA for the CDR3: TGTGCCAGCAGCCAGGGGACTAGCGGGAGGACCTCCTCCTACAATGAGCAGTTCTTC.